The T cell receptor (beta chain) under discussion was sequenced for a study of blood T cell repertoires in COVID-19. TCRdb's table, derived via immunoSEQ multiplex PCR, lists solely in-frame clones and lacks some. The sample yields about 160,000 clones, 87% seen once. Germline CDR1 and CDR2: SGHRS and YFSETQ. The CDR3 totals 15 residues. V trimming: 4 bases; J trimming: 1 base; junction bases outside the gene matches: 6. The sample taken for sequencing was peripheral blood. This TCR came from a woman in her sixties or seventies with COVID-19, enrolled during active disease. This chain uses TRBV5-1 with TRBJ2-7; 9 bases match TRBD1. CDR3 nucleotides: TGCGCCAGCAGCCCGCAGGACAGGGGATCCTACGAGCAGTACTTC. This gives the protein CASSPQDRGSYEQYF. Full variable domain (rest looked up from reference TRBV5-1 and TRBJ2-7): KAGVTQTPRYLIKTRGQQVTLSCSPISGHRSVSWYQQTPGQGLQFLFEYFSETQRNKGNFPGRFSGRQFSNSRSEMNVSTLELGDSALYLCASSPQDRGSYEQYFGPGTRLTVT.